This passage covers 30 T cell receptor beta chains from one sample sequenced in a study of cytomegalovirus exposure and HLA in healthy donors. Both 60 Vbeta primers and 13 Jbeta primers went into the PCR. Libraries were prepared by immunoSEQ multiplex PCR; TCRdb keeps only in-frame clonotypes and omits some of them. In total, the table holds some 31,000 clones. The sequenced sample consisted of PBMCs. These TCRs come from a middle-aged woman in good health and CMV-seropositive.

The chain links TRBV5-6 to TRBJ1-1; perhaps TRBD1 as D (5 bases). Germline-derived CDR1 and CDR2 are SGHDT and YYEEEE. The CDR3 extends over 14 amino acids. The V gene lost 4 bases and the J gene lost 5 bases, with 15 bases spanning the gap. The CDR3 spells CASSTWDSETEAFF. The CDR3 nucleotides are TGTGCCAGCAGCACCTGGGACTCCGAGACTGAAGCTTTCTTT. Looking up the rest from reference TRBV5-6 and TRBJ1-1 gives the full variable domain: DAGVTQSPTHLIKTRGQQVTLRCSPKSGHDTVSWYQQALGQGPQFIFQYYEEEERQRGNFPDRFSGHQFPNYSSELNVNALLLGDSALYLCASSTWDSETEAFFGQGTRLTVV.

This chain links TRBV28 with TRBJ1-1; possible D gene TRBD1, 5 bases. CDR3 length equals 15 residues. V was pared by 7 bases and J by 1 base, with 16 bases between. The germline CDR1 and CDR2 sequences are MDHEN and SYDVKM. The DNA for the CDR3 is TGTGCCAGCAATCAGGGATTGAATAGGAACACTGAAGCTTTCTTT. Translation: CASNQGLNRNTEAFF.

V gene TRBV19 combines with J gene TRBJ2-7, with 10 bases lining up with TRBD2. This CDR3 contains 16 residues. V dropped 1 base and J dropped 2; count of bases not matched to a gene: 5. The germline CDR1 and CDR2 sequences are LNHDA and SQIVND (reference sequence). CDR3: CASSIGGTSAPYEQYF. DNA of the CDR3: TGTGCCAGTAGTATAGGGGGGACTAGCGCACCCTACGAGCAGTACTTC.

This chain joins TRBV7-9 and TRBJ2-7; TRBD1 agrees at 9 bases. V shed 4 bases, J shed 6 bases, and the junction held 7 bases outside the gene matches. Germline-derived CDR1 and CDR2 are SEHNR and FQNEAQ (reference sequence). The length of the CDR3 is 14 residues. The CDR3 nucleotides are TGTGCCAGCAGCTCATACAGGGGGCGCGGCGAGCAGTACTTC. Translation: CASSSYRGRGEQYF. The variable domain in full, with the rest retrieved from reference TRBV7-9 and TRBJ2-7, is DTGVSQNPRHKITKRGQNVTFRCDPISEHNRLYWYRQTLGQGPEFLTYFQNEAQLEKSRLLSDRFSAERPKGSFSTLEIQRTEQGDSAMYLCASSSYRGRGEQYFGPGTRLTVT.

For the CDR3, the DNA is TGTGCCAGCAGCGTTGGAGGAAGGAACTACGAGCAGTACTTC. This sequence encodes CASSVGGRNYEQYF. The V call is TRBV9, the J call TRBJ2-7; tentative D call: TRBD2 (5 bases). The CDR3 totals 14 residues. Germline CDR1 and CDR2: SGDLS and YYNGEE. Trimming left V 2 bases short and J 3 bases short, with 12 bases between. Complete variable domain (other parts from reference TRBV9 and TRBJ2-7): DSGVTQTPKHLITATGQRVTLRCSPRSGDLSVYWYQQSLDQGLQFLIQYYNGEERAKGNILERFSAQQFPDLHSELNLSSLELGDSALYFCASSVGGRNYEQYFGPGTRLTVT.

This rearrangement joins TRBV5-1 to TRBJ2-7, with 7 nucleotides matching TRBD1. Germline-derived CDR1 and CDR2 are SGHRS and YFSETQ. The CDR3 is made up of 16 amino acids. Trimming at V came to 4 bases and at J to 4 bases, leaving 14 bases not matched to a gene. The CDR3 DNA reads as TGCGCCAGCAGCCCTGTTCCCCATAGGGGGCGGTACGAGCAGTACTTC. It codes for CASSPVPHRGRYEQYF.

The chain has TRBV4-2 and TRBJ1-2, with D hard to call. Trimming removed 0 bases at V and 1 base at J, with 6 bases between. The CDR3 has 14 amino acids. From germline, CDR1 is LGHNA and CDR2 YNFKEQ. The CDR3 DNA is TGTGCCAGCAGCCAAGACAACAGTAACTATGGCTACACCTTC. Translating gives CASSQDNSNYGYTF.

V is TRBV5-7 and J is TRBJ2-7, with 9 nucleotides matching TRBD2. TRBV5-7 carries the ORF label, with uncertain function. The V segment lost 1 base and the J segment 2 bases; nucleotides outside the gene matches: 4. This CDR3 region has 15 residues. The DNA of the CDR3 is TGTGCCAGCAGCTTGAAGCGGGAGGTTGCCTACGAGCAGTACTTC. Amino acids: CASSLKREVAYEQYF.

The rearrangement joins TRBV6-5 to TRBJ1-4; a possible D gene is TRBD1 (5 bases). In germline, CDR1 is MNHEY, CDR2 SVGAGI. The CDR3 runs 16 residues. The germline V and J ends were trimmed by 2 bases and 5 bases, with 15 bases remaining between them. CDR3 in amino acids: CASSYKIQAVNEKLFF. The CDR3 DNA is TGTGCCAGCAGTTACAAGATACAGGCTGTGAATGAAAAACTGTTTTTT.

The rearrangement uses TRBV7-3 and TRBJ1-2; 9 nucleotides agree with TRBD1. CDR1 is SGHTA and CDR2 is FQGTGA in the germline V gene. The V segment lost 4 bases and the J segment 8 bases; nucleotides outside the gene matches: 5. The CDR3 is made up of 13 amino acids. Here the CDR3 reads CASSSGQGGGYTF. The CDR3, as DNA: TGTGCCAGCAGCTCGGGACAGGGAGGAGGCTACACCTTC.

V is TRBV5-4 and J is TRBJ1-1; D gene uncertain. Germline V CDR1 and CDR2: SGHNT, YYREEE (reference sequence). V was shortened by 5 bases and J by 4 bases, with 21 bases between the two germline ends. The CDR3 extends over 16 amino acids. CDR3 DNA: TGTGCCAGCAGTCGGGGAGCCAGCGGCGGGAGCACTGAAGCTTTCTTT. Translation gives CASSRGASGGSTEAFF.

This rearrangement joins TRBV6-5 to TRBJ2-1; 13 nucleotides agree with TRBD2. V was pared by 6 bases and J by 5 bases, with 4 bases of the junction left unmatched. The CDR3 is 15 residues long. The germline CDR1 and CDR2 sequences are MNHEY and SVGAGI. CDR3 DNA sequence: TGTGCCAGCAGAACCGGGACTAGCGGGAACAATGAGCAGTTCTTC. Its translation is CASRTGTSGNNEQFF.

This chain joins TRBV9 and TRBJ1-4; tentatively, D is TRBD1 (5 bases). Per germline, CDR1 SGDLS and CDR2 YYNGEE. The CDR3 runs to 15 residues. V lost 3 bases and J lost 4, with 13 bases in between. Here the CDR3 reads CASSEMGGDNEKLFF. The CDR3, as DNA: TGTGCCAGCAGCGAGATGGGGGGGGATAATGAAAAACTGTTTTTT.

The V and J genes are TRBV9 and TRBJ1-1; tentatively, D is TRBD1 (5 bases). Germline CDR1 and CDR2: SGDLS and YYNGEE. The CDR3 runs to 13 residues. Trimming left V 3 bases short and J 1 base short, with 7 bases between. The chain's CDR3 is CASSAGGNTEAFF. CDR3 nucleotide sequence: TGTGCCAGCAGCGCCGGGGGGAACACTGAAGCTTTCTTT.

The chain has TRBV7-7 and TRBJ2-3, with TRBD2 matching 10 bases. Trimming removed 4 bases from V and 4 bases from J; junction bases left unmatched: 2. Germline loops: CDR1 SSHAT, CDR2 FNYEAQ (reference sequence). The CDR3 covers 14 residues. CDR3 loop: CASSSGTSADTQYF. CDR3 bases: TGTGCCAGCAGCTCGGGGACTAGCGCAGATACGCAGTATTTT.

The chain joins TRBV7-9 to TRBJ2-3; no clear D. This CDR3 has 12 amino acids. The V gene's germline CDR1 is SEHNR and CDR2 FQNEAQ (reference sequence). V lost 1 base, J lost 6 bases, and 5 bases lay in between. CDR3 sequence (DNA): TGTGCCAGCAGCTTAGATATGGATACGCAGTATTTT. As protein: CASSLDMDTQYF.

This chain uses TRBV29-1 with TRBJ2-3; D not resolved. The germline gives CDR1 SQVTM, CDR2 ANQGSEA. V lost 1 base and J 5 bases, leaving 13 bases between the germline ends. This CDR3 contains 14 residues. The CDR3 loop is CSVEARLIKDTQYF. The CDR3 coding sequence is TGCAGCGTTGAAGCGCGCCTGATTAAAGATACGCAGTATTTT.

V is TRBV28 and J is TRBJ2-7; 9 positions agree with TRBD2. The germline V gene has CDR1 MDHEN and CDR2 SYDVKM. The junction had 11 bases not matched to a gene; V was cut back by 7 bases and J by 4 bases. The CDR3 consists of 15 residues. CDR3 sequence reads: CASNSYGREGYEQYF. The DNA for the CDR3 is TGTGCCAGCAACTCCTACGGGCGGGAGGGGTACGAGCAGTACTTC.

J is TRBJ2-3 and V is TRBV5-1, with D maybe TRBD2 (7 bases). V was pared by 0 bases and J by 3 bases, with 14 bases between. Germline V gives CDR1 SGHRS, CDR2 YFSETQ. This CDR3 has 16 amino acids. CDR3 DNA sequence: TGCGCCAGCAGCTTGGAAGGGGGGGCGGTGACAGATACGCAGTATTTT. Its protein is CASSLEGGAVTDTQYF.

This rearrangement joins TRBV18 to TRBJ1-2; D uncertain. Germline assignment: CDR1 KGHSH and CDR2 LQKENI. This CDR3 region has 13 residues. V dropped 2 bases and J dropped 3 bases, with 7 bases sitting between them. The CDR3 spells CASSPYGDYGYTF. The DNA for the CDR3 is TGTGCCAGCTCACCATACGGGGACTATGGCTACACCTTC.

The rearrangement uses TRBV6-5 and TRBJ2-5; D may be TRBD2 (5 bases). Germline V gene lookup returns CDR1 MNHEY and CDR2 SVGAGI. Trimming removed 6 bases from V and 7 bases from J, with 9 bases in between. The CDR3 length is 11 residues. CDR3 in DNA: TGTGCCAGCAGCCCCGGGGTGACCCAGTACTTC. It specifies CASSPGVTQYF.

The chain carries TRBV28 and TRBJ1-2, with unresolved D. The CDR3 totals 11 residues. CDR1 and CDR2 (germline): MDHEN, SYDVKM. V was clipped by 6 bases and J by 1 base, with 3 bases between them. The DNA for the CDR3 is TGTGCCAGCAGGAGTAACTATGGCTACACCTTC. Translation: CASRSNYGYTF.

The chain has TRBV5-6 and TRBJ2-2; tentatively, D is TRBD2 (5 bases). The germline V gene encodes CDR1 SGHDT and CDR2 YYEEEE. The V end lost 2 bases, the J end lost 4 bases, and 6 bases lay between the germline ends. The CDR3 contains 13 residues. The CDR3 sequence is CASSLTSTGELFF. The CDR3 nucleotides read TGTGCCAGCAGCTTAACTAGCACCGGGGAGCTGTTTTTT.

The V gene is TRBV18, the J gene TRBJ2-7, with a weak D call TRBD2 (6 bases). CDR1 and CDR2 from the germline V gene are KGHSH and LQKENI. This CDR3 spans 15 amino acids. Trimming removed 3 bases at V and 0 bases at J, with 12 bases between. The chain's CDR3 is CASSPIADSSYEQYF. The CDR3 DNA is TGTGCCAGCTCACCGATAGCGGATAGCTCCTACGAGCAGTACTTC.

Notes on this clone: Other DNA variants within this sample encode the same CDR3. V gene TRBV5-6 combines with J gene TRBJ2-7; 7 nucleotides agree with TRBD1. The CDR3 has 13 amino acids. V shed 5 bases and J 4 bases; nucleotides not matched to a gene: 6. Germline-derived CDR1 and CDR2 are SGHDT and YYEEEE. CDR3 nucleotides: TGTGCCAGCAGTCCAGGGACAGAGTACGAGCAGTACTTC. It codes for CASSPGTEYEQYF.

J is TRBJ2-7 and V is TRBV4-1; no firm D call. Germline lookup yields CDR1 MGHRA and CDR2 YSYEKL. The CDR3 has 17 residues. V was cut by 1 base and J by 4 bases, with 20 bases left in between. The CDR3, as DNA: TGCGCCAGCAGCCAAGTATCTTTGGGTATGGAGCCTTACGAGCAGTACTTC. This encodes CASSQVSLGMEPYEQYF.

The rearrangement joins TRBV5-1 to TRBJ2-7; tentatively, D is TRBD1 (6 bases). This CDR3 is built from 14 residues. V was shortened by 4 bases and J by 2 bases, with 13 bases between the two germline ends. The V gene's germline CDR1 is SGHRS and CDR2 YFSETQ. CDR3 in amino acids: CASSPGQRAYEQYF. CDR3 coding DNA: TGCGCCAGCAGCCCCGGACAGCGCGCCTACGAGCAGTACTTC.

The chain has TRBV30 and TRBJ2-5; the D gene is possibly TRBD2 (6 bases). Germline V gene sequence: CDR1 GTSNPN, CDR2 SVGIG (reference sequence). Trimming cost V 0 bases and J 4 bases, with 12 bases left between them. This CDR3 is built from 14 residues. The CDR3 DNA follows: TGTGCCTGGAGTGTACCACAGGAGGGAGAGACCCAGTACTTC. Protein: CAWSVPQEGETQYF.

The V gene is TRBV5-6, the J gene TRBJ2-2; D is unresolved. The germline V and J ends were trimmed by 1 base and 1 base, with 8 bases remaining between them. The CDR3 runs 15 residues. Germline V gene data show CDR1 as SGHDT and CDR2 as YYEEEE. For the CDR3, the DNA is TGTGCCAGCAGCTTGTTTACTCTGAACACCGGGGAGCTGTTTTTT. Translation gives CASSLFTLNTGELFF.

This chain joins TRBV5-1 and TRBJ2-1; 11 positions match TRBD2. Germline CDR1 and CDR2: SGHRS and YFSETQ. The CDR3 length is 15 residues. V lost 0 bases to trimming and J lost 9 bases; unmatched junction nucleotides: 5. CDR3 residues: CASSLETSGSLEQFF. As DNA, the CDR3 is TGCGCCAGCAGCTTGGAAACTAGCGGGAGCCTTGAGCAGTTCTTC.